Detailed here is one T cell receptor beta chain. While CD8+ and CD4+ T cells were isolated negatively, TEMRA cells were enriched by FACS. The sample originates from a study of CD8 T cells in Susac syndrome. V shed 3 bases and J shed 0 bases, with 12 bases lying between them. This CDR3 is 16 amino acids long. Germline-derived CDR1 and CDR2 are MDHEN and SYDVKM. With random hexamers, 0.5 to 1 ug RNA was reverse transcribed. One entry per CDR3 protein results from TCRdb running MiXCR on the immunoSEQ multiplex PCR reads. Found here are some 94,000 distinct CDR3 sequences, around 94% of them singletons; the top ten hold about 0.3%.

The sequence was obtained from a human donor with Susac syndrome. Sequencing input: CD4+ T cells from PBMCs. This chain links TRBV28 with TRBJ1-5, with D unclear. The CDR3 nucleotides read TGTGCCAGCAGTTTTCCACACGGGATTAGCAATCAGCCCCAGCATTTT. It specifies CASSFPHGISNQPQHF. Complete variable domain (other parts from reference TRBV28 and TRBJ1-5): DVKVTQSSRYLVKRTGEKVFLECVQDMDHENMFWYRQDPGLGLRLIYFSYDVKMKEKGDIPEGYSVSREKKERFSLILESASTNQTSMYLCASSFPHGISNQPQHFGDGTRLSIL.